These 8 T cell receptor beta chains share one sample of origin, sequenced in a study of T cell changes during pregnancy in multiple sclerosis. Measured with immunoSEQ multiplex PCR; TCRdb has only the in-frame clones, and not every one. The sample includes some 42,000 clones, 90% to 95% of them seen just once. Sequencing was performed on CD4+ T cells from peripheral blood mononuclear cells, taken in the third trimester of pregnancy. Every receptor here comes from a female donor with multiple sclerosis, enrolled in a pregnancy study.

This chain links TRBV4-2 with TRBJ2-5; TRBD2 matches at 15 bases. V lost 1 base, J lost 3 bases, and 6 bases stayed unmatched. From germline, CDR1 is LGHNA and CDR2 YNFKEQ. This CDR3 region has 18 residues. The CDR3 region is CASSQGDGTSGRKETQYF. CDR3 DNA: TGTGCCAGCAGCCAAGGGGACGGGACTAGCGGGAGGAAAGAGACCCAGTACTTC.

The CDR3 region has the DNA TGTGCCAGCAAAGACAGCTTCACTGAAGCTTTCTTT. Translating it yields CASKDSFTEAFF. The chain is built from TRBV7-8 and TRBJ1-1; a weak D match, TRBD1 (5 bases). The germline V gene encodes CDR1 SGHVS and CDR2 FQNEAQ. Trimming pared 7 bases from V and 4 bases from J, leaving 10 bases between. The CDR3 runs to 12 residues.

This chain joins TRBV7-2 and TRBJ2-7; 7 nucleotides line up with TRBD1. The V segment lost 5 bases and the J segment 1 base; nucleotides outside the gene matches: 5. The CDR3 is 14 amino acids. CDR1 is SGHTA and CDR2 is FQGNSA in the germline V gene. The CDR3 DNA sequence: TGTGCCAGCAGCAACCGGGACAGTTCCTACGAGCAGTACTTC. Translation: CASSNRDSSYEQYF.

In DNA form, the CDR3 reads TGTGCCAGCAGCTTCTCTAGCGGGAGCTCCTACGAGCAGTACTTC. Amino acid sequence: CASSFSSGSSYEQYF. This chain links TRBV7-2 with TRBJ2-7; TRBD2 agrees at 10 bases. The CDR3 has 15 residues. Germline V gene lookup returns CDR1 SGHTA and CDR2 FQGNSA. V gave up 3 bases and J gave up 0 bases; unmatched junction bases: 2.

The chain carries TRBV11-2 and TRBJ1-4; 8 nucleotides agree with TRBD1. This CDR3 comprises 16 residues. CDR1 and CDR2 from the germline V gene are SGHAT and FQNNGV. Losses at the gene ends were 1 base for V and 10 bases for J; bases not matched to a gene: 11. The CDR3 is CASSLVGGGQAAKLFF. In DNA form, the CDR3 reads TGTGCCAGCAGCTTAGTGGGGGGGGGACAGGCGGCAAAACTGTTTTTT.

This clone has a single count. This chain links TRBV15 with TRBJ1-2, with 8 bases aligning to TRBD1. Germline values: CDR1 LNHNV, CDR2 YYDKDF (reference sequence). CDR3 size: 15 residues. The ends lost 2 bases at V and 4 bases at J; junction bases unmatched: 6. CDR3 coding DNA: TGTGCCACCAGCAGAACGACGGACAGGGTCTATGGCTACACCTTC. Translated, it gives CATSRTTDRVYGYTF.

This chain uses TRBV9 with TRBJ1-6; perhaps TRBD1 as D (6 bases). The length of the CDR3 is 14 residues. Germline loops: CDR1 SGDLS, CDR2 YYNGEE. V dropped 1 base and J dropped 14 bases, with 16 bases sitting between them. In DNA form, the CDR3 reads TGTGCCAGCAGCGTATCACAGGGTCAAGGGGCCCTCCACTTT. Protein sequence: CASSVSQGQGALHF. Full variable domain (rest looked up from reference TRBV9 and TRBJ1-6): DSGVTQTPKHLITATGQRVTLRCSPRSGDLSVYWYQQSLDQGLQFLIQYYNGEERAKGNILERFSAQQFPDLHSELNLSSLELGDSALYFCASSVSQGQGALHFGNGTRLTVT.

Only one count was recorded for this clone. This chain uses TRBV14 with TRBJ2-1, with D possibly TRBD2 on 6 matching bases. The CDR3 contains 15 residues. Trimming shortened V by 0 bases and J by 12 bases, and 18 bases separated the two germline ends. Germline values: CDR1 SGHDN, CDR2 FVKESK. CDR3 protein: CASSQDPPARGGQFF. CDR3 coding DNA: TGTGCCAGCAGCCAAGACCCCCCGGCGCGGGGAGGGCAGTTCTTC.